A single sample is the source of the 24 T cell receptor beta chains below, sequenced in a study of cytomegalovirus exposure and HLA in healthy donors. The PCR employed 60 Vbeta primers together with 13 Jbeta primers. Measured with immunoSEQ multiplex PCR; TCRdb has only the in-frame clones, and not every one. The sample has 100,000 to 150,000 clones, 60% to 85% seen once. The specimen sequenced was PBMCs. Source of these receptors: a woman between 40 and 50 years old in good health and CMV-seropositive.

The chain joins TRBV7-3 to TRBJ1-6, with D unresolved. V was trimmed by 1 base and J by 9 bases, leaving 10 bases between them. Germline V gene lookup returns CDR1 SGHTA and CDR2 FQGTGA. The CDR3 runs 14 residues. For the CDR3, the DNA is TGTGCCAGCAGCTTAATCGAGGAAGGTTCACCCCTCCACTTT. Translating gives CASSLIEEGSPLHF. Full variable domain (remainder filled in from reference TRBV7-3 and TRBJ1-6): GAGVSQTPSNKVTEKGKYVELRCDPISGHTALYWYRQSLGQGPEFLIYFQGTGAADDSGLPNDRFFAVRPEGSVSTLKIQRTERGDSAVYLCASSLIEEGSPLHFGNGTRLTVT.

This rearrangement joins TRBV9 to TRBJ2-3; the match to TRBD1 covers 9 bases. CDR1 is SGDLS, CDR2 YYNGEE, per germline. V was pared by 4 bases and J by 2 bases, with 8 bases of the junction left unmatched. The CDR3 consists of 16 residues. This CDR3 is CASSIGTGSFTDTQYF. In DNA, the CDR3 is TGTGCCAGCAGCATCGGGACAGGGTCTTTCACAGATACGCAGTATTTT.

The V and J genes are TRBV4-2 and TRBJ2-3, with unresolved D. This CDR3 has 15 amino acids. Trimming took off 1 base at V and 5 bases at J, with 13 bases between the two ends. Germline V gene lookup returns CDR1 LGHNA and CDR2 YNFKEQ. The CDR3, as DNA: TGTGCCAGCAGCCAAGTGCTAGTTAGAGGAGATACGCAGTATTTT. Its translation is CASSQVLVRGDTQYF.

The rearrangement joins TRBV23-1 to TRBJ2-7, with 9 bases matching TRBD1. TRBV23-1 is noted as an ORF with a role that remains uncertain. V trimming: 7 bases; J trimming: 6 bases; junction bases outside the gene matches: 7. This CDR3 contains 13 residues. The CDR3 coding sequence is TGCGCCAGCAAATGGGACAGGGAAGGCGAGCAGTACTTC. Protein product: CASKWDREGEQYF.

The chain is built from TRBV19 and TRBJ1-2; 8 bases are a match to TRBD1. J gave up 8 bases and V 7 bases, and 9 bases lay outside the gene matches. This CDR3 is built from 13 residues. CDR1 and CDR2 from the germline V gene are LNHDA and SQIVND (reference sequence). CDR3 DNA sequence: TGTGCCAGTACATTTGGGACAGGAGACGGCTACACCTTC. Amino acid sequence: CASTFGTGDGYTF.

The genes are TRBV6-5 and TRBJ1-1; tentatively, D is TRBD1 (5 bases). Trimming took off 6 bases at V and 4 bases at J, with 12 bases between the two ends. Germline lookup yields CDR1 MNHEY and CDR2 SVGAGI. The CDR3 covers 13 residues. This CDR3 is CASRTRVLTEAFF. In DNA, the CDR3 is TGTGCCAGCAGGACCAGGGTGCTCACTGAAGCTTTCTTT.

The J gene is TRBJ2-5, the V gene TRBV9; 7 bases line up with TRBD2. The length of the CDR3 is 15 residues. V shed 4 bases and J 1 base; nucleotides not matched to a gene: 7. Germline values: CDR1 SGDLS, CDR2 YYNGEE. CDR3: CASSIRSGAQETQYF. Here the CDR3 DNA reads TGTGCCAGCAGCATTCGAAGCGGGGCCCAAGAGACCCAGTACTTC. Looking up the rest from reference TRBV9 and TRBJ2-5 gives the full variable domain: DSGVTQTPKHLITATGQRVTLRCSPRSGDLSVYWYQQSLDQGLQFLIQYYNGEERAKGNILERFSAQQFPDLHSELNLSSLELGDSALYFCASSIRSGAQETQYFGPGTRLLVL.

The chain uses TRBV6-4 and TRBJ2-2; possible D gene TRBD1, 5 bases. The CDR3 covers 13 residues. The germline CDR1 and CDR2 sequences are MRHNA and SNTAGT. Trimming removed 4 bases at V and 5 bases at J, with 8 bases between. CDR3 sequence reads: CASSVRATGELFF. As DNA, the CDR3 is TGTGCCAGCAGTGTCAGGGCTACCGGGGAGCTGTTTTTT.

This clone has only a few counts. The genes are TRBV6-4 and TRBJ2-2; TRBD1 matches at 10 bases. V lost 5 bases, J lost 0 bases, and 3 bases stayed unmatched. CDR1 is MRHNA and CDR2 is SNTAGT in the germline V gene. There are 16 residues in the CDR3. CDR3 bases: TGTGCCAGCAGTCAGACAGGGGGCGCGAACACCGGGGAGCTGTTTTTT. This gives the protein CASSQTGGANTGELFF.

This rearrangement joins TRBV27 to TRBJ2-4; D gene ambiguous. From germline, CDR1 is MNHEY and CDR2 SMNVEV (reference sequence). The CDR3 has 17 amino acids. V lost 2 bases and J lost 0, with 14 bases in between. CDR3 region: CASSLDTTPIAKNIQYF. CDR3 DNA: TGTGCCAGCAGTTTAGACACGACCCCGATAGCCAAAAACATTCAGTACTTC.

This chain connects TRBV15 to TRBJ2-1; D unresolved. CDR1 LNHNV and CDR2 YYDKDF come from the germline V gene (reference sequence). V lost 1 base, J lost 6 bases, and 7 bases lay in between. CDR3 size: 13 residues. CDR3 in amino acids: CATSRGALNEQFF. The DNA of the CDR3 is TGTGCCACCAGCAGAGGGGCCCTCAATGAGCAGTTCTTC.

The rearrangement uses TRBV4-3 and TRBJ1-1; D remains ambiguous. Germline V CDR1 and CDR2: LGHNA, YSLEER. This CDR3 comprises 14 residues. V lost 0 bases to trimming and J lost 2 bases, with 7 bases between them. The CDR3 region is CASSQDGGNTEAFF. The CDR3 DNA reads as TGCGCCAGCAGCCAAGACGGAGGAAACACTGAAGCTTTCTTT.

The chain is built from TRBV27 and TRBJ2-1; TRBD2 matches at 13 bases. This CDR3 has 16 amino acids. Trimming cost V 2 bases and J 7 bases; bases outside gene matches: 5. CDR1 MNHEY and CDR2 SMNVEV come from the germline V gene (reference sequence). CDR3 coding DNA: TGTGCCAGCAGTTTAGCAAGGACTAGCGGGAGTAATGAGCAGTTCTTC. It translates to CASSLARTSGSNEQFF.

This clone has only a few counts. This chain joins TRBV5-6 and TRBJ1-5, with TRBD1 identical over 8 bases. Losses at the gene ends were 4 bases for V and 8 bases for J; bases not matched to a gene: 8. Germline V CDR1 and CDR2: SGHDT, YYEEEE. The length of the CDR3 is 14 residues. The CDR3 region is CASSTGTGSKPQHF. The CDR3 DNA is TGTGCCAGCAGCACCGGGACAGGAAGCAAGCCCCAGCATTTT.

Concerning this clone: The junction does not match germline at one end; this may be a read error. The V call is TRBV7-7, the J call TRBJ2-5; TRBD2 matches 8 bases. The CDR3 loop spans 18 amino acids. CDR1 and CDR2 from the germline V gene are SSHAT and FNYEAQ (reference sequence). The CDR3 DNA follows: TGTGCTAGCAGCTTAGGTCGAAGCGGGGGAATGCTTAGGGAGACCCAGTACTTC. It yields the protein CASSLGRSGGMLRETQYF.

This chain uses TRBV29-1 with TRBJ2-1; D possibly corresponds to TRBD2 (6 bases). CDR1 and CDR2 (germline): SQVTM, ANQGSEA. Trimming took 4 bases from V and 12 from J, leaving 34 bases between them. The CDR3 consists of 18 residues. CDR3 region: CSVVGAGFSGATNERQFF. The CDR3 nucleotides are TGCAGCGTTGTTGGGGCAGGGTTTTCGGGAGCGACCAATGAAAGGCAGTTCTTC.

The CDR3, as DNA: TGTGCCAGCAGCTTAGAATCCCTTGAGCGACAGGGGGGTCACGGGGAGCTGTTTTTT. It is translated as CASSLESLERQGGHGELFF. The chain joins TRBV7-2 to TRBJ2-2, with TRBD1 matching over 9 bases. Trimming cost V 1 base and J 7 bases; bases outside gene matches: 16. The CDR3 sequence is 19 residues long. Germline-derived CDR1 and CDR2 are SGHTA and FQGNSA. Combining the CDR3 with reference TRBV7-2 and TRBJ2-2 gives the whole variable domain GAGVSQSPSNKVTEKGKDVELRCDPISGHTALYWYRQSLGQGLEFLIYFQGNSAPDKSGLPSDRFSAERTGGSVSTLTIQRTQQEDSAVYLCASSLESLERQGGHGELFFGEGSRLTVL.

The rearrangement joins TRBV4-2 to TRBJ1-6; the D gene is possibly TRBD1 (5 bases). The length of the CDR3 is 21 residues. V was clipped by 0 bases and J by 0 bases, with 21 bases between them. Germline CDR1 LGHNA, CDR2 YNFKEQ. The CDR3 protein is CASSQEGSGTPRSSYNSPLHF. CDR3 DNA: TGTGCCAGCAGCCAAGAAGGGTCGGGGACTCCTCGGAGCTCCTATAATTCACCCCTCCACTTT.

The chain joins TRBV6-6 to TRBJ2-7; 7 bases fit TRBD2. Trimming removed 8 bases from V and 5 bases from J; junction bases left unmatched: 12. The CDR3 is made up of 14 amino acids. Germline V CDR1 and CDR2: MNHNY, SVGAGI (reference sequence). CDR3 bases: TGTGCCAGCTCCTCCGCGGGGGAGTGGGACGAGCAGTACTTC. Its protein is CASSSAGEWDEQYF.

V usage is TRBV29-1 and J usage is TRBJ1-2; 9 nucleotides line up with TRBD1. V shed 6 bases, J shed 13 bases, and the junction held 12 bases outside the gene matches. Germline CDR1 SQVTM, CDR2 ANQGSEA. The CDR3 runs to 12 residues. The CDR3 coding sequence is TGCAGCGTGGCCGGGGGGGACAGGGAGATCACCTTC. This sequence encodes CSVAGGDREITF.

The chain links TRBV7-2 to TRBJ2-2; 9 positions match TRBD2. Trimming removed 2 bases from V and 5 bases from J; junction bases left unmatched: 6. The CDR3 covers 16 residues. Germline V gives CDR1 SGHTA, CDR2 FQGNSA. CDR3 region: CASSLPSGISTGELFF. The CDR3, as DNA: TGTGCCAGCAGCTTACCTAGCGGGATCAGTACCGGGGAGCTGTTTTTT. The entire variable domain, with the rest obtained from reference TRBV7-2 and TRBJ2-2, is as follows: GAGVSQSPSNKVTEKGKDVELRCDPISGHTALYWYRQSLGQGLEFLIYFQGNSAPDKSGLPSDRFSAERTGGSVSTLTIQRTQQEDSAVYLCASSLPSGISTGELFFGEGSRLTVL.

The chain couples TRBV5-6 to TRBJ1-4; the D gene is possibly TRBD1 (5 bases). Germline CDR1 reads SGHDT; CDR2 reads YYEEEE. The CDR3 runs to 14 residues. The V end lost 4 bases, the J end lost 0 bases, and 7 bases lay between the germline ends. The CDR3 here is CASSRQSTNEKLFF. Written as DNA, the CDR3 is TGTGCCAGCAGCCGACAGTCAACTAATGAAAAACTGTTTTTT.

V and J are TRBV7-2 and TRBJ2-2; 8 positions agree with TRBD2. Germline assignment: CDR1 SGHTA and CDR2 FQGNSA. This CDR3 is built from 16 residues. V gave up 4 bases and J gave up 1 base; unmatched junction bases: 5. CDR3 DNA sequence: TGTGCCAGCAGCTGGGGGGCGGGGGGGAACACCGGGGAGCTGTTTTTT. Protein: CASSWGAGGNTGELFF.

The CDR3 sequence: CASSVAGPGTEAFF. CDR3 in DNA: TGTGCCAGCAGCGTAGCTGGTCCGGGGACTGAAGCTTTCTTT. This chain links TRBV9 with TRBJ1-1; D is unresolved. The CDR3 sequence is 14 residues long. Germline values: CDR1 SGDLS, CDR2 YYNGEE. V gave up 0 bases and J gave up 5 bases, with 11 bases separating them.